The next 4 T cell receptor beta chains were all read from a single sample in a study of regulatory T cells in long-lasting Graves disease. The sample's time point: persistent/refractory GD, antithyroid drugs over 5 years with positive TRAb. The TCR library was made from RNA extracted from PBMCs. Construction of TCR beta libraries relied on iRepertoire HTBI primers and on Arm-PCR targeting CDR3 regions. One entry per CDR3 protein results from TCRdb running MiXCR on the multiplex PCR reads. Counted here are some 300,000 distinct CDR3 sequences, 20% to 25% occurring once; the ten biggest clones make up around three fifths. The sample consisted of peripheral blood mononuclear cells (PBMCs), taken when the disease was refractory, from a patient treated with antithyroid drugs. The receptor set was obtained from a female donor with Graves disease.

Only a few counts were recorded for this clonotype. The rearrangement links TRBV7-3 to TRBJ2-7; TRBD2 might be the D (7 bases). V was clipped by 2 bases and J by 2 bases, with 13 bases between them. The CDR3 totals 15 residues. Germline CDR1 reads SGHTA; CDR2 reads FQGTGA. The chain's CDR3 is CASSLAEGGTYEQYF. The CDR3, as DNA: TGTGCCAGCAGCTTAGCGGAGGGGGGGACCTACGAGCAGTACTTC.

This clonotype was counted between two and nine times. The chain carries TRBV20-1 and TRBJ1-6; D is unclear. Trimming took off 3 bases at V and 7 bases at J, with 13 bases between the two ends. Germline V gene data show CDR1 as DFQATT and CDR2 as SNEGSKA (reference sequence). The CDR3 is made up of 14 amino acids. The DNA for the CDR3 is TGCAGTGCTAGCCCGACAAACCAAAATTCACCCCTCCACTTT. Its translation: CSASPTNQNSPLHF.

This clonotype has more than one count but fewer than ten. The V call is TRBV11-2, the J call TRBJ2-7, with TRBD2 matching 10 bases. Trimming cost V 5 bases and J 5 bases; bases outside gene matches: 6. This CDR3 has 14 amino acids. The germline gives CDR1 SGHAT, CDR2 FQNNGV. The CDR3 loop reads CASSRRLAGDEQYF. In DNA, the CDR3 is TGTGCCAGCAGCCGTCGGCTAGCGGGAGACGAGCAGTACTTC.

This clonotype has at least ten counts. The genes are TRBV3-1 and TRBJ1-2; TRBD1 matches 8 bases. With V trimmed by 4 bases and J by 8 bases, 9 bases remained unmatched. The CDR3 contains 14 residues. Germline lookup yields CDR1 LGHDT and CDR2 YNNKEL (reference sequence). The CDR3 coding sequence is TGTGCCAGCAGCCTCGGACAGGGCGGAGTGGGCTACACCTTC. It is translated as CASSLGQGGVGYTF.